A single sample gave rise to the 20 T cell receptor beta chains below, sequenced in a study of cytomegalovirus exposure and HLA in healthy donors. A multiplex PCR was run with 60 Vbeta primers and 13 Jbeta primers. The table came from immunoSEQ multiplex PCR; TCRdb's copy has only in-frame clones and leaves some out. The table includes some 130,000 clones, 55% to 75% detected once. The specimen sequenced was PBMCs. The receptor set was obtained from a man aged 50-60 years in good health and CMV-seropositive.

This rearrangement joins TRBV7-3 to TRBJ1-1; D is perhaps TRBD1 (5 bases). V gave up 3 bases and J gave up 4 bases, with 12 bases separating them. This CDR3 contains 14 residues. The V gene's germline CDR1 is SGHTA and CDR2 FQGTGA. The CDR3 sequence is CASSLTPGGTEAFF. Written as DNA, the CDR3 is TGTGCCAGCAGCTTGACACCCGGGGGCACTGAAGCTTTCTTT.

V usage is TRBV6-6 and J usage is TRBJ1-2, with TRBD1 identical over 9 bases. Germline V lookup: CDR1 MNHNY, CDR2 SVGAGI (reference sequence). The trim removed 2 bases at V and 8 bases at J, leaving 6 bases unmatched. CDR3 size: 14 residues. CDR3 in DNA: TGTGCCAGCAGTTACGACAGGGGGTTAGGGGGCTACACCTTC. Translation gives CASSYDRGLGGYTF.

The gene calls are TRBV5-6 and TRBJ1-2; 7 bases match TRBD1. V shed 3 bases, J shed 2 bases, and the junction held 4 bases outside the gene matches. The CDR3 runs to 14 residues. The V gene's germline CDR1 is SGHDT and CDR2 YYEEEE. The CDR3 spells CASSSTGRNYGYTF. CDR3 DNA: TGTGCCAGCAGCTCGACAGGGAGGAACTATGGCTACACCTTC.

The V call is TRBV5-6, the J call TRBJ2-1; 11 bases are shared with TRBD2. V lost 4 bases to trimming and J lost 3 bases; unmatched junction nucleotides: 6. The germline gives CDR1 SGHDT, CDR2 YYEEEE. This CDR3 comprises 16 residues. As DNA, the CDR3 is TGTGCCAGCAGCCCGACTAGCGGGAAATACTACAATGAGCAGTTCTTC. Translation gives CASSPTSGKYYNEQFF.

V usage is TRBV7-9 and J usage is TRBJ2-5, with TRBD2 as a possible D gene (6 bases). Germline V gene lookup returns CDR1 SEHNR and CDR2 FQNEAQ (reference sequence). There are 16 residues in the CDR3. The ends were cut back, 4 bases at V and 2 bases at J, with 17 bases in the middle. The CDR3 spells CASSSRNSGYQETQYF. The CDR3 DNA follows: TGTGCCAGCAGCTCCAGGAACAGCGGGTATCAAGAGACCCAGTACTTC.

The CDR3 spells CASSRSRDSYEQYF. CDR3 sequence (DNA): TGTGCCAGCAGCCGGTCCCGGGACAGCTACGAGCAGTACTTC. The rearrangement joins TRBV7-2 to TRBJ2-7; 7 positions agree with TRBD1. This CDR3 is 14 amino acids long. Germline V gene lookup returns CDR1 SGHTA and CDR2 FQGNSA. Trimming at V came to 5 bases and at J to 3 bases, leaving 7 bases not matched to a gene.

This clone was detected a few times. The chain joins TRBV5-6 to TRBJ2-1; TRBD2 aligns across 8 bases. The V and J ends lost 5 bases and 8 bases, in that order; junction bases with no gene match: 12. CDR1 is SGHDT and CDR2 is YYEEEE in the germline V gene. The CDR3 runs to 15 residues. Written as DNA, the CDR3 is TGTGCCAGCAGTCCGGGACTAGGGGCTCCCGATGAGCAGTTCTTC. Amino acids: CASSPGLGAPDEQFF.

The chain links TRBV5-1 to TRBJ1-2, with 12 bases matching TRBD1. Per germline, CDR1 SGHRS and CDR2 YFSETQ. The CDR3 is 16 amino acids. Unmatched junction bases numbered 11, after V lost 4 bases and J lost 7 bases. The CDR3 DNA follows: TGCGCCAGCAGCCTAGGGACAGGGGGCGCGCAGGCTGGCTACACCTTC. As protein: CASSLGTGGAQAGYTF.

The chain links TRBV5-1 to TRBJ1-4; no clear D gene. Trimming took 4 bases from V and 0 from J, leaving 13 bases between them. Germline V gene lookup returns CDR1 SGHRS and CDR2 YFSETQ. The CDR3 totals 16 residues. The CDR3 bases are TGCGCCAGCAGCGTGGGGTCCTCAGCAACTAATGAAAAACTGTTTTTT. As protein: CASSVGSSATNEKLFF.

The chain joins TRBV11-2 to TRBJ2-1; TRBD2 matches at 7 bases. The germline gives CDR1 SGHAT, CDR2 FQNNGV. After removal of 3 bases from V and 5 bases from J, the junction contained 10 bases not matched to a gene. The CDR3 sequence is 16 residues long. Here the CDR3 reads CASSFQASGVNNEQFF. CDR3 nucleotides: TGTGCCAGCAGCTTCCAGGCGAGCGGGGTTAACAATGAGCAGTTCTTC.

This chain joins TRBV19 and TRBJ1-4; weak D call: TRBD1 (6 bases). CDR3 size: 14 residues. Germline CDR1 reads LNHDA; CDR2 reads SQIVND (reference sequence). V was clipped by 6 bases and J by 5 bases, with 13 bases between them. CDR3 in DNA: TGTGCCAGTAGAAACAGGGATTTAAATGAAAAACTGTTTTTT. It is translated as CASRNRDLNEKLFF.

The chain carries TRBV27 and TRBJ2-1; 8 nucleotides agree with TRBD2. Germline CDR1 is MNHEY and CDR2 is SMNVEV (reference sequence). CDR3 size: 16 residues. Trimming removed 3 bases from V and 2 bases from J; junction bases left unmatched: 6. In nucleotides, the CDR3 is TGTGCCAGCAGTTTCGGGGGGGCTAGCGCCTACAATGAGCAGTTCTTC. Its protein product is CASSFGGASAYNEQFF.

With respect to this clone: This CDR3 is also generated by other DNA sequences in the sample. The chain is built from TRBV18 and TRBJ1-2; TRBD1 aligns across 8 bases. CDR1 and CDR2 from the germline V gene are KGHSH and LQKENI. J lost 7 bases, V lost 3 bases, and 4 bases had no gene match. The CDR3 is 13 residues long. CDR3 in amino acids: CASSPGQGAGYTF. The CDR3 DNA follows: TGTGCCAGCTCACCGGGTCAGGGGGCTGGCTACACCTTC.

The V call is TRBV21-1, the J call TRBJ2-7; the table's D call TRBD2 went unverified against the DNA. TRBV21-1 is a known pseudogene. The CDR3 is 15 amino acids. The CDR3 reads CASSVPRDFSYEQYF. The CDR3, as DNA: TGTGCCAGCAGCGTCCCCCGGGACTTTTCCTACGAGCAGTACTTC.

This chain connects TRBV11-2 to TRBJ2-1, with D perhaps matching TRBD2 (7 bases). The CDR3 loop spans 17 amino acids. V was clipped by 1 base and J by 6 bases, with 19 bases between them. From germline, CDR1 is SGHAT and CDR2 FQNNGV. CDR3 bases: TGTGCCAGCAGCTTAGCGCGGGTGGGGGGGGCGGGCAATGAGCAGTTCTTC. It translates to CASSLARVGGAGNEQFF.

The chain is built from TRBV27 and TRBJ1-4; the D gene is possibly TRBD1 (6 bases). The CDR3 spans 15 residues. The V gene lost 1 base and the J gene lost 4 bases, with 10 bases spanning the gap. CDR1 MNHEY and CDR2 SMNVEV come from the germline V gene (reference sequence). The CDR3 DNA reads as TGTGCCAGCAGTTTATGGGGGCCAAGTAATGAAAAACTGTTTTTT. Translated, it gives CASSLWGPSNEKLFF.

This chain links TRBV7-9 with TRBJ2-1; 13 bases line up with TRBD2. The germline gives CDR1 SEHNR, CDR2 FQNEAQ (reference sequence). The CDR3 totals 16 residues. With 6 bases clipped from V and 4 bases from J, the junction kept 6 bases outside the gene matches. The CDR3 DNA reads TGTGCCAGCAGTCCCCCGGGACTAGCGGGGTACAATGAGCAGTTCTTC. Residues: CASSPPGLAGYNEQFF. Complete variable domain (other parts from reference TRBV7-9 and TRBJ2-1): DTGVSQNPRHKITKRGQNVTFRCDPISEHNRLYWYRQTLGQGPEFLTYFQNEAQLEKSRLLSDRFSAERPKGSFSTLEIQRTEQGDSAMYLCASSPPGLAGYNEQFFGPGTRLTVL.

This chain joins TRBV7-9 and TRBJ2-4; D is possibly TRBD2 (6 bases). V lost 5 bases to trimming and J lost 11 bases, with 22 bases between them. Per the germline V gene, CDR1 is SEHNR and CDR2 is FQNEAQ (reference sequence). The CDR3 consists of 15 residues. The DNA of the CDR3 is TGTGCCAGCAGCCCCGGGGAGGAGTCCCCCCTCGTTCAGTACTTC. Amino acids: CASSPGEESPLVQYF. The full variable domain, rest sourced from reference TRBV7-9 and TRBJ2-4, is DTGVSQNPRHKITKRGQNVTFRCDPISEHNRLYWYRQTLGQGPEFLTYFQNEAQLEKSRLLSDRFSAERPKGSFSTLEIQRTEQGDSAMYLCASSPGEESPLVQYFGAGTRLSVL.

The CDR3, as DNA: TGTGCCAGTAGTATGCTGACAGGTAATAGCAATCAGCCCCAGCATTTT. Translation: CASSMLTGNSNQPQHF. V usage is TRBV19 and J usage is TRBJ1-5; perhaps TRBD1 as D (6 bases). The CDR3 covers 16 residues. Germline V gene lookup returns CDR1 LNHDA and CDR2 SQIVND (reference sequence). Deletions cut 3 bases from V and 0 bases from J, with 12 bases between.

This chain connects TRBV4-1 to TRBJ2-5, with a possible D match to TRBD2 (5 bases). CDR1 is MGHRA, CDR2 YSYEKL, per germline. V lost 1 base to trimming and J lost 4 bases, with 19 bases between them. This CDR3 is built from 17 residues. CDR3 bases: TGCGCCAGCAGCCAAGTCCCCTCGGGCGGTGGAGGAGAGACCCAGTACTTC. Amino acid sequence: CASSQVPSGGGGETQYF.